The entry below describes one TCR beta chain. The antigen remains undetermined. CDR1 and CDR2 (germline): SGHRS, YFSETQ. This CDR3 region has 14 residues. The germline V and J ends were trimmed by 2 bases and 4 bases, with 13 bases remaining between them. It was with 60 Vbeta and 13 Jbeta primers that the PCR ran. Here immunoSEQ multiplex PCR was the method, and the copy in TCRdb shows in-frame clones only, minus some. The sample contains 150,000 to 200,000 clones, roughly 80% of which appear only once. These data are taken from a study of cytomegalovirus exposure and HLA in healthy donors. About the research overall: Among the roughly 400 genotyped donors, 70% to 85% were placed in the Caucasian-associated ancestry cluster. General observations from the study: For most TCR beta V segments, an earlier analysis put the productive rate at about 87% or about 30% of the time. Sequencing probably produced one cluster of sequence variants that were highly shared.

Sequenced: PBMCs. The clonotype originates from a male donor in good health and CMV-seropositive. The chain links TRBV5-1 to TRBJ2-7, with D unclear. CDR3 in DNA: TGCGCCAGCAGCTTCACAGATAATGGGTACGAGCAGTACTTC. This gives the protein CASSFTDNGYEQYF.